Listed below are T cell receptor beta chains from one sample, sequenced in a study of cytomegalovirus exposure and HLA in healthy donors. The repertoire was sequenced with immunoSEQ multiplex PCR; TCRdb's copy has only in-frame clones and lacks some. The repertoire includes 65,000 to 90,000 clones, around four fifths of them detected once, and around 9.3% sits in the top ten. The sequenced sample consisted of PBMCs. The receptors come from a woman aged 40-49 years in good health and CMV-seropositive. Both conserved end residues are part of each CDR3. A D gene is named only where the DNA matches it firmly. A row's size may be missing; if present it is once, few, many or a size class.

d_gene,v_gene,abundance,j_gene,CDR3nt,CDR3aa
.,TRBV11-2,.,TRBJ2-7,TGTGCCAGCATACAATTTAAAGAGGGCTCCTACGAGCAGTACTTC,CASIQFKEGSYEQYF
TRBD2,TRBV10-3,few,TRBJ2-1,TGTGCCATCAGTGGAGGTAGCGGGGGGTTTAATGAGCAGTTCTTC,CAISGGSGGFNEQFF
TRBD1,TRBV7-8,.,TRBJ2-2,TGTGGGGACAGGGAGGTTGGCGGGGAGCTGTTTTTT,CGDREVGGELFF
TRBD1,TRBV5-1,.,TRBJ2-3,TGCGCCAGCAGGCGGGGGGACAGGGGGCGGACAGATACGCAGTATTTT,CASRRGDRGRTDTQYF
TRBD1,TRBV29-1,.,TRBJ1-2,TGCAGCGTCCTAGGGACAGACTATGGCTACACCTTC,CSVLGTDYGYTF
.,TRBV7-2,.,TRBJ2-7,TGTGCCAGCAGCTTAGCTGCCGGACACTACGAGCAGTACTTC,CASSLAAGHYEQYF
.,TRBV29-1,.,TRBJ1-4,TGCAGCGCTCAGGGTAGTGGTGAAAAACTGTTTTTT,CSAQGSGEKLFF
TRBD1,TRBV7-3,.,TRBJ1-1,TGTGCCAGCAGCAAGACAGGGTCCGCTGAAGCTTTCTTT,CASSKTGSAEAFF
TRBD2,TRBV10-3,.,TRBJ2-5,TGTGCCATCAGCCCGACTAGCGCCAAAGAGACCCAGTACTTC,CAISPTSAKETQYF
.,TRBV9,.,TRBJ2-3,TGTGCCAGCGACGACAGGTTTAGCACAGATACGCAGTATTTT,CASDDRFSTDTQYF
.,TRBV6-1,.,TRBJ2-7,TGTGCCAGCAGTGAATTTGTTGGGGCGGTGTCCGAGCAGTACTTC,CASSEFVGAVSEQYF
TRBD1,TRBV18,.,TRBJ1-5,TGTGCCAGCTCACCCGGGACAGGGGTGCAGCCCCAGCATTTT,CASSPGTGVQPQHF
.,TRBV5-1,.,TRBJ1-3,TGCGCCAGCAGCTTGGCCGGTTCTGGAAACACCATATATTTT,CASSLAGSGNTIYF
.,TRBV7-7,.,TRBJ2-5,TGTGCCAGCAGCTTATTTATGGGAGGCAAAGAGATCCAGTACTTC,CASSLFMGGKEIQYF
TRBD1,TRBV4-2,.,TRBJ2-7,TGTGCCAGCAGCCATACTCAGGACAGGGCCTCCTACGAGCAGTACTTC,CASSHTQDRASYEQYF
.,TRBV6-4,.,TRBJ1-2,TGTGCCAGCAGTGATGGTGAGAACTATGGCTACACCTTC,CASSDGENYGYTF
.,TRBV29-1,.,TRBJ2-5,TGCAGCGTTGGGAGTAGGGGGGGGGAGACCCAGTACTTC,CSVGSRGGETQYF
TRBD1,TRBV6-1,.,TRBJ2-7,TGTGCCAGCAGCCCGGGACAGGGGTCTTACGAGCAGTACTTC,CASSPGQGSYEQYF
.,TRBV7-9,.,TRBJ1-1,TGTGCCAGCAGCCGAGGGGGACCCATGAACACTGAAGCTTTCTTT,CASSRGGPMNTEAFF
TRBD1,TRBV19,.,TRBJ1-1,TGTGCCAGTAGTCTTCGGACAGGGACCTATAACACTGAAGCTTTCTTT,CASSLRTGTYNTEAFF
TRBD2,TRBV19,.,TRBJ2-3,TGTGCCAGTAGCAACCCGCGGGGGGCCACAGATACGCAGTATTTT,CASSNPRGATDTQYF
TRBD2,TRBV11-3,.,TRBJ2-1,TGTGCCAGCAGCCGGACTAGCGGGGACTCCTACAATGAGCAGTTCTTC,CASSRTSGDSYNEQFF
TRBD2,TRBV7-3,once,TRBJ2-2,TGTGCCAGCAGCTTATCTCTAGCGGGGGGCACCACCGGGGAGCTGTTTTTT,CASSLSLAGGTTGELFF
TRBD1,TRBV2,.,TRBJ1-5,TGTGCCAGCACCCTTTTCGGACAGGGAGCAAATCAGCCCCAGCATTTT,CASTLFGQGANQPQHF
TRBD2,TRBV6-5,.,TRBJ2-1,TGTGCCAGCAGCCCCGGACTAGCGGGGGGTGAATCGCAGTTCTTC,CASSPGLAGGESQFF
.,TRBV6-1,.,TRBJ1-1,TGTGCCAGCAGTGTACAGGGCAGGAGCACTGAAGCTTTCTTT,CASSVQGRSTEAFF
.,TRBV4-2,once,TRBJ1-2,TGTGCCAGCAGCCAAGAGGGAGTTAGAGGGGAGGGCGGCTATGGCTACACCTTC,CASSQEGVRGEGGYGYTF
TRBD1,TRBV4-3,.,TRBJ2-1,TGCGCCAGCAGCCAAGGTGGGACAGTTGTTTACAATGAGCAGTTCTTC,CASSQGGTVVYNEQFF
TRBD1,TRBV29-1,.,TRBJ2-4,TGCAGCGGCACCGGGACAGGGGCGAACATTCAGTACTTC,CSGTGTGANIQYF
TRBD2,TRBV13,.,TRBJ2-3,TGTGCCAGCAGCTTACGGGGACTAGCGGAAGATACGCAGTATTTT,CASSLRGLAEDTQYF
TRBD2,TRBV5-6,once,TRBJ2-6,TGTGCCGCGGGGGAAACTGGGGCCAACGTCCTGACTTTC,CAAGETGANVLTF
TRBD1,TRBV2,.,TRBJ1-1,TGTGCCAGCAGTGAAGCGCGAGTTTGGGACAGGGGTCACACTGAAGCTTTCTTT,CASSEARVWDRGHTEAFF
TRBD2,TRBV11-2,.,TRBJ2-2,TGTGCCAGCAGCTTAGGGGGACTAATTGAGTACACCGGGGAGCTGTTTTTT,CASSLGGLIEYTGELFF
TRBD1,TRBV11-3,.,TRBJ2-7,TGTGCCAGCAGCCGGGACAGGGACACCGTCCAGTACTTC,CASSRDRDTVQYF
.,TRBV6-5,.,TRBJ2-3,TGTGCCAGCAGCGTACAACGGAGAAGCACAGATACGCAGTATTTT,CASSVQRRSTDTQYF
.,TRBV30,.,TRBJ1-2,TGTGCCTGGAGTGTTGGGGGGAATGGCTACACCTTC,CAWSVGGNGYTF
TRBD1,TRBV5-1,.,TRBJ1-4,TGCGCCAGCAGATCCCCAGGGGGCGATGAAAAACTGTTTTTT,CASRSPGGDEKLFF
TRBD2,TRBV25-1,.,TRBJ2-3,TGTGCCAGCAGTGAACTAGCGGGGTTCACAGATACGCAGTATTTT,CASSELAGFTDTQYF
.,TRBV4-1,few,TRBJ2-4,TGCGCCAGCAGCCAAGAATCTGCAGGGCTGACGACCATTCAGTACTTC,CASSQESAGLTTIQYF
.,TRBV11-2,once,TRBJ1-4,TGTGCCAGCAGCTTGGGGCAGGGAGGGGAAAAACTGTTTTTT,CASSLGQGGEKLFF
TRBD2,TRBV19,.,TRBJ2-1,TGTGCCAGTAGTATAGATATGGCTGGGCGGGGGGGCCACAATGAGCAGTTCTTC,CASSIDMAGRGGHNEQFF
TRBD1,TRBV19,.,TRBJ2-2,TGTGCCAGTTCCGGGACAGGGGAGACCGGGGAGCTGTTTTTT,CASSGTGETGELFF
.,TRBV6-5,.,TRBJ1-1,TGTGCCAGCACCCAAGGGGGACACACTGAAGCTTTCTTT,CASTQGGHTEAFF
TRBD2,TRBV7-2,medium-sized,TRBJ2-7,TGTGCCAGCAGCTTAGGGGGACTAGAAAGCTACGAGCAGTACTTC,CASSLGGLESYEQYF
TRBD1,TRBV27,.,TRBJ1-4,TGTGCCAGCACAGGGACAGGGGAAAAACTGTTTTTT,CASTGTGEKLFF
TRBD2,TRBV19,.,TRBJ2-3,TGTGCCAGTAGGAAAAGCGGGGGGGGTAGGGCCGATACGCAGTATTTT,CASRKSGGGRADTQYF
.,TRBV20-1,few,TRBJ2-5,TGCAGTGCTCGCCAAGAGACCCAGTACTTC,CSARQETQYF
TRBD2,TRBV18,once,TRBJ2-1,TGTGCCAGCTCACCACGGGAGGGTAGCCTAGACAATGAGCAGTTCTTC,CASSPREGSLDNEQFF
.,TRBV9,.,TRBJ2-5,TGTGCCAGCAGCGTATTAGGACTGCGCCGGGAGACCCAGTACTTC,CASSVLGLRRETQYF
.,TRBV7-8,once,TRBJ2-5,TGTGCCAGCAGCTTAGAACTAGTGGAGCAGTACTTC,CASSLELVEQYF
TRBD1,TRBV2,.,TRBJ2-3,TGTGCCAGCAGCCTGGGACAGGTCCTAACAGATACGCAGTATTTT,CASSLGQVLTDTQYF